A selection of T cell receptor beta chains follows, all from one sample in a study of blood T cell repertoires in COVID-19. Generated by immunoSEQ multiplex PCR, the TCRdb table keeps only in-frame clones and is missing some. The table lists over 200,000 clones, about 91% of them singletons. The sample taken for sequencing was PBMCs or T cells enriched from blood (not recorded which). These receptors were collected from a young man with acute COVID-19. Both conserved end residues are part of each CDR3. A D gene is named only where the DNA matches it firmly. Clone size is shown for a subset of rows, as once, few, many or a class of expanded clone.

j_call v_call clone_size d_call cdr3_nt cdr3_aa
TRBJ1-1 TRBV28 NA NA TGTGCCAGCAGTGCTATATACAGGGACCTGAACACTGAAGCTTTCTTT CASSAIYRDLNTEAFF
TRBJ2-1 TRBV5-4 NA NA TGTGCCAGCAGCGTGGGCGGACAGAGCTCCTACAATGAGCAGTTCTTC CASSVGGQSSYNEQFF
TRBJ2-1 TRBV7-2 NA TRBD2 TGTGCCAGCTCTACTAGCGGGGTTAACAATGAGCAGTTCTTC CASSTSGVNNEQFF
TRBJ2-1 TRBV7-2 NA TRBD2 TGTGCCAGCAGCCCTTACGATCGACTAGCGGGGTCCCACGGGCAGTTCTTC CASSPYDRLAGSHGQFF
TRBJ1-1 TRBV4-1 NA NA TGCGCCAGCAGCCAAGAAGGACTAGGGGACACTGAAGCTTTCTTT CASSQEGLGDTEAFF
TRBJ1-1 TRBV5-4 NA TRBD1 TGTGCCAGCAGCCAGGACAGGGGTATGAACACTGAAGCTTTCTTT CASSQDRGMNTEAFF
TRBJ1-1 TRBV4-1 NA TRBD1 TGCGCCAGCAGCCAAGCAGGGGGCCTTTGGGGAACTGAAGCTTTCTTT CASSQAGGLWGTEAFF
TRBJ2-1 TRBV11-3 NA TRBD1 TGTGCCAGCAGCTTTCGGGACAGAGAGTACAATGAGCAGTTCTTC CASSFRDREYNEQFF
TRBJ2-3 TRBV5-1 NA TRBD2 TGCGCCAGCAGTTCCGACGGGACTAGCGGGAGAGATACGCAGTATTTT CASSSDGTSGRDTQYF
TRBJ2-1 TRBV24-1 once NA TGTGCCACCAGTGATTCTGTGGGGCAAGGGCAGTTCTTC CATSDSVGQGQFF
TRBJ1-5 TRBV10-3 NA NA TGTGCCATCAGTGTGAACAGGGACGTTAATCAGCCCCAGCATTTT CAISVNRDVNQPQHF